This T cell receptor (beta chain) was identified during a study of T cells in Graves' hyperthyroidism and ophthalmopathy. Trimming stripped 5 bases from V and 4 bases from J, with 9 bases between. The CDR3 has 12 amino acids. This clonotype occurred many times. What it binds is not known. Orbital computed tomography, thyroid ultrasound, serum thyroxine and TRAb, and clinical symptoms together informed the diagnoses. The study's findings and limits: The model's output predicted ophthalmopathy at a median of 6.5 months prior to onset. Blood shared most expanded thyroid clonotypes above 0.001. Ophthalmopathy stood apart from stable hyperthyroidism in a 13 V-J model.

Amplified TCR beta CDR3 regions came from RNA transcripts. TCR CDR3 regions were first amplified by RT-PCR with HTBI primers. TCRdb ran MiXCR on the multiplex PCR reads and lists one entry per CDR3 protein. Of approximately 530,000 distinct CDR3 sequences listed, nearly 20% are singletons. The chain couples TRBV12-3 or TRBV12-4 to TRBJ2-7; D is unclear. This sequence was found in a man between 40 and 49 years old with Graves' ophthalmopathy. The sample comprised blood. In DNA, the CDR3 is TGTGCCAGCAGTCGTTTTAATTACGAGCAGTACTTC. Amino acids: CASSRFNYEQYF.